This T cell receptor (beta chain) was identified during a study of OX40 agonist ivuxolimab in advanced cancers. Study overall: Partial responses were observed in three patients, of whom one had hepatocellular carcinoma and two had cutaneous melanoma. General study results and limits: Clonal expansion by week 6 occurred in CD4+ and CD8+ blood T cells (at 0.1 to 3.0 mg/kg).

With 0 bases clipped from V and 6 bases from J, the junction kept 11 bases outside the gene matches. The CDR3 contains 17 residues. Germline CDR1 is SGDLS and CDR2 is YYNGEE. Libraries were prepared by immunoSEQ multiplex PCR; TCRdb keeps only in-frame clonotypes and omits some of them. The sample lists around 140,000 clones, 85% to 95% seen once, with roughly 1% in the top ten. Worth noting for this clone: As yet, its antigen is unknown.

This specimen was CD4+ or CD8+ T cells sorted from blood, taken in a trial of the OX40 agonist ivuxolimab. The sequence came from an adult with an advanced solid tumor such as melanoma, head and neck, liver or kidney cancer. This chain joins TRBV9 and TRBJ2-1, with TRBD2 matching 8 bases. The CDR3 spells CASSVGVGAGGINEQFF. CDR3 DNA sequence: TGTGCCAGCAGCGTAGGGGTAGGGGCGGGAGGTATCAATGAGCAGTTCTTC. Looking up the rest from reference TRBV9 and TRBJ2-1 gives the full variable domain: DSGVTQTPKHLITATGQRVTLRCSPRSGDLSVYWYQQSLDQGLQFLIQYYNGEERAKGNILERFSAQQFPDLHSELNLSSLELGDSALYFCASSVGVGAGGINEQFFGPGTRLTVL.